Each of the 7 T cell receptor beta chains below was sequenced from the same sample in a study of T cell changes during pregnancy in multiple sclerosis. The data were produced by immunoSEQ multiplex PCR, yet TCRdb's version contains in-frame clones alone and is incomplete. The sample lists 12,000 or so clones, around four fifths occurring once. The specimen was CD8+ T cells from peripheral blood mononuclear cells, collected after pregnancy. These receptors were obtained from a female donor in good health, enrolled as a control in a pregnancy study.

The chain has TRBV6-5 and TRBJ2-5, with 8 bases that match TRBD2. From germline, CDR1 is MNHEY and CDR2 SVGAGI. V trimming: 6 bases; J trimming: 5 bases; junction bases outside the gene matches: 2. The CDR3 sequence is 12 residues long. The CDR3 coding sequence is TGTGCCAGCAGCCCGGGGGGGGAGACCCAGTACTTC. Amino acids: CASSPGGETQYF.

Here the CDR3 DNA reads TGTGCCAGCAGCGCCTCCGGGACAGGGACCTACGAGCAGTACTTC. This sequence encodes CASSASGTGTYEQYF. This chain connects TRBV7-3 to TRBJ2-7; 9 bases map to TRBD1. The CDR3 consists of 15 residues. CDR1 SGHTA and CDR2 FQGTGA come from the germline V gene. Trimming cost V 5 bases and J 2 bases; bases outside gene matches: 7.

The chain couples TRBV7-9 to TRBJ2-5; a weak D match, TRBD2 (6 bases). CDR1 is SEHNR and CDR2 is FQNEAQ in the germline V gene (reference sequence). The CDR3 totals 12 residues. V was pared by 5 bases and J by 4 bases, with 8 bases between. CDR3 DNA sequence: TGTGCCAGCAGCCCGGAGGGAGAGACCCAGTACTTC. Its translation is CASSPEGETQYF.

This sequence joins TRBV4-1 and TRBJ1-4, with 7 nucleotides matching TRBD1. J gave up 8 bases and V 4 bases, and 7 bases lay outside the gene matches. CDR1 is MGHRA, CDR2 YSYEKL, per germline. This CDR3 has 14 amino acids. The CDR3 DNA sequence: TGCGCCAGCAGCCCCCGGACAGGAGGGGAAAAACTGTTTTTT. Its translation is CASSPRTGGEKLFF.

The gene calls are TRBV27 and TRBJ1-2; 9 nucleotides align to TRBD1. The J segment lost 4 bases and the V segment lost 4 bases, leaving 10 bases of the junction unmatched. Looked up from germline, CDR1 is MNHEY and CDR2 is SMNVEV (reference sequence). The CDR3 is made up of 16 amino acids. CDR3 sequence (DNA): TGTGCCAGCAGTTCAACCTGGACAGGGGTGAGCTATGGCTACACCTTC. Its translation: CASSSTWTGVSYGYTF.

This rearrangement joins TRBV11-1 to TRBJ2-1, with 9 bases fitting TRBD2. In germline, CDR1 is SGHAT, CDR2 FQDESV (reference sequence). This CDR3 spans 15 amino acids. Trimming at V came to 5 bases and at J to 5 bases, leaving 7 bases not matched to a gene. CDR3 DNA: TGTGCCAGCAGCGTTACTAGCGGGTCGAACAATGAGCAGTTCTTC. Protein sequence: CASSVTSGSNNEQFF.

The rearrangement links TRBV6-5 to TRBJ2-2, with TRBD2 matching 12 bases. The V gene's germline CDR1 is MNHEY and CDR2 SVGAGI. V was pared by 2 bases and J by 6 bases, with 1 base of the junction left unmatched. The CDR3 is 15 amino acids. CDR3 bases: TGTGCCAGCAGTTACACTAGCGGGGGGCCCGGGGAGCTGTTTTTT. Its translation: CASSYTSGGPGELFF.